The present TCR beta chain was sequenced within a study of T cells in Graves' hyperthyroidism and ophthalmopathy. Study in general: Prior to any treatment, at the point of initial diagnosis, peripheral blood was collected. Study outcomes and limitations: A model of 13 V-J features distinguished ophthalmopathy from stable hyperthyroidism. The model's output predicted ophthalmopathy at a median of roughly 6 months prior to onset.

Authors of the study amplified TCR beta CDR3 regions from RNA transcripts. TCR CDR3 underwent first-round RT-PCR with the HTBI primer set. TCRdb reprocessed the multiplex PCR reads with MiXCR, giving one entry per CDR3 protein. This table has hundreds of thousands of distinct CDR3 sequences, roughly a fifth appearing once. The CDR3 runs to 15 residues. Germline lookup yields CDR1 MDHEN and CDR2 SYDVKM. Between the trimmed V and J ends, which lost 2 bases and 0 bases, there was a span of 8 bases. This clonotype has more than one count but fewer than ten. Antigen: not known. In the ophthalmopathy cohort, Clinical Activity Score was at least 3, NOSPECS grade at least 4, and duration under 3 months.

The chain employs TRBV28 and TRBJ1-3; D gene unclear. Input material: blood. This receptor was identified in a man aged 50-60 years with Graves' ophthalmopathy. Here the CDR3 reads CASSLTRVSGNTIYF. For the CDR3, the DNA is TGTGCCAGCAGTTTAACTAGGGTCTCTGGAAACACCATATATTTT.